This T cell receptor beta chain was captured in a study of shared clonotypes between healthy human individuals. Points on this clone: Its antigen remains unknown.

The method was immunoSEQ multiplex PCR; TCRdb's version includes in-frame clones alone and lacks a portion of them. The sample lists about 1.5 million clones; roughly 98% were seen once. V lost 3 bases to trimming and J lost 5 bases; unmatched junction nucleotides: 17. CDR3 length: 18 amino acids. Germline V lookup: CDR1 MDHEN, CDR2 SYDVKM. Notes on the study in general: The four-donor shared clonotypes exceeded non-shared clonotypes in generation probability, with non-shared ones scoring lower.

The sequencing sample was made of naive CD4+ T cells sorted from blood. Subset noted: CD45RA+ positively selected. This chain connects TRBV28 to TRBJ2-5; 8 bases are shared with TRBD2. This clonotype originated in a man younger than 45 in good health. CDR3: CASSFVPGREGTKETQYF. The CDR3, as DNA: TGTGCCAGCAGTTTTGTCCCGGGTCGGGAGGGGACGAAGGAGACCCAGTACTTC.